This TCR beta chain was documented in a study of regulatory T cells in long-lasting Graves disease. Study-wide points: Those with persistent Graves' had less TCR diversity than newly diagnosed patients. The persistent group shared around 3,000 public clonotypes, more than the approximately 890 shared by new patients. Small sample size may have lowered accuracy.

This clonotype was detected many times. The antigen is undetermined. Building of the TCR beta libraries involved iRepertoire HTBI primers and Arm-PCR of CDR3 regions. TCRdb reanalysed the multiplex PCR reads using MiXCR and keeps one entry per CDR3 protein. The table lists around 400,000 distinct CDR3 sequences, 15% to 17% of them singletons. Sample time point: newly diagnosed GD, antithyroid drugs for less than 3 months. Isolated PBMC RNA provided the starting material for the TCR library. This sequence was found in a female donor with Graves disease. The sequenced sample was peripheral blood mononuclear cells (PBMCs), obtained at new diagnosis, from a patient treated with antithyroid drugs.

In nucleotides, the CDR3 is TGTGCCAGCAGCCCCCCGACCTATTCGGACGTCTACGAGCAGTACTTC. It yields the protein CASSPPTYSDVYEQYF. The chain employs TRBV12-3 or TRBV12-4 and TRBJ2-7; D call uncertain. Trimming pared 6 bases from V and 3 bases from J, leaving 21 bases between. CDR3 length: 16 amino acids.